The source of this TCR beta chain is a study of T cells expressing NK-cell markers. General observations from the study: The CD3+CD56-NKG2C+ fraction of a few donors was also led by these clonotypes. Top CD8+ clonotypes included the dominant CD3+CD56+NKG2C+ clonotypes in 5 or 6 donors.

This CDR3 is built from 17 residues. Germline V CDR1 and CDR2: SGHAT, FQNNGV. The authors made TCR beta cDNA libraries by 5'RACE template switching. This switching added a universal primer site and UMIs. No DNA is given; TCRdb re-called the 5' RACE reads and lists each CDR3 protein once. Reported are 300,000 to 500,000 distinct CDR3 sequences; the ten largest clones contain about 10%. A note on this clonotype: Its antigen is unknown.

This clonotype was obtained from a woman aged 45-60 years in good health. The V gene is TRBV11-2, the J gene TRBJ2-2; without DNA, the TCRdb call of TRBD2 cannot be checked. Sequencing was carried out using blood T cells: a sorted CD56 or NKG2C T cell subset, CD4+ or CD8+ T cells, or bulk PBMC T cells (not recorded which). CDR3 in amino acids: CASSNLGLAVNTGELFF.